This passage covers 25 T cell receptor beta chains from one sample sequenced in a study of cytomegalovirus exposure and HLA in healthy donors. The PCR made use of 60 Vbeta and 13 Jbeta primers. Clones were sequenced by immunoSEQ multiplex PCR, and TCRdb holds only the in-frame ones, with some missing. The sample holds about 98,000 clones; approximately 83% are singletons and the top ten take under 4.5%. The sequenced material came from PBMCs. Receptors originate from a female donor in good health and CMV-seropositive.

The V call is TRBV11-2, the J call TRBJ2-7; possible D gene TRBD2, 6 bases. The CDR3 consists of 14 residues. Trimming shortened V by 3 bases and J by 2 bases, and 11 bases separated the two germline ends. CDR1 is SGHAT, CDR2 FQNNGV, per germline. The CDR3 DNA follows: TGTGCCAGCAGCTTTAGCCCGGGAGCCTACGAGCAGTACTTC. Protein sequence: CASSFSPGAYEQYF. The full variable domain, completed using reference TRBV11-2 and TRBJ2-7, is EAGVAQSPRYKIIEKRQSVAFWCNPISGHATLYWYQQILGQGPKLLIQFQNNGVVDDSQLPKDRFSAERLKGVDSTLKIQPAKLEDSAVYLCASSFSPGAYEQYFGPGTRLTVT.

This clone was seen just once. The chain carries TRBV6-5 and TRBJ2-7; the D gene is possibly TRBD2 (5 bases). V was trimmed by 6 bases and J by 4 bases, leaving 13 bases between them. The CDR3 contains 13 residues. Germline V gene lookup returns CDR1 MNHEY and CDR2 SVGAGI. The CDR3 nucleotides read TGTGCCAGCAGACTGTCCGGGGTTTACGAGCAGTACTTC. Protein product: CASRLSGVYEQYF.

The CDR3 is CASSLSGGSTEAFF. CDR3 nucleotides: TGTGCCAGCAGTTTATCAGGGGGCAGCACTGAAGCTTTCTTT. The chain uses TRBV28 and TRBJ1-1; TRBD1 matches 8 bases. Germline V gives CDR1 MDHEN, CDR2 SYDVKM. The CDR3 consists of 14 residues. The junction had 2 bases not matched to a gene; V was cut back by 1 base and J by 4 bases. The full variable domain, its missing parts supplied by reference TRBV28 and TRBJ1-1, is DVKVTQSSRYLVKRTGEKVFLECVQDMDHENMFWYRQDPGLGLRLIYFSYDVKMKEKGDIPEGYSVSREKKERFSLILESASTNQTSMYLCASSLSGGSTEAFFGQGTRLTVV.

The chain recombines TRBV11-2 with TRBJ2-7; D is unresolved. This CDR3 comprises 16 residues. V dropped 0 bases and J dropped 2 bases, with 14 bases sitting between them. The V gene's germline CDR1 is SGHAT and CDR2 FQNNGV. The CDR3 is CASSLESEKPPYEQYF. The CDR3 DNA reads TGTGCCAGCAGCTTAGAATCCGAGAAGCCTCCCTACGAGCAGTACTTC. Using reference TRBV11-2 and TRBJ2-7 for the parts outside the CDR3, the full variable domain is EAGVAQSPRYKIIEKRQSVAFWCNPISGHATLYWYQQILGQGPKLLIQFQNNGVVDDSQLPKDRFSAERLKGVDSTLKIQPAKLEDSAVYLCASSLESEKPPYEQYFGPGTRLTVT.

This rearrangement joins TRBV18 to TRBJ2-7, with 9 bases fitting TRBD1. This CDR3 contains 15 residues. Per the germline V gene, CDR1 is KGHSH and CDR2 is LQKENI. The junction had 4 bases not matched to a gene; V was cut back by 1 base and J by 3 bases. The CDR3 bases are TGTGCCAGCTCACCACTGGGACAGGGAAGCTACGAGCAGTACTTC. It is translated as CASSPLGQGSYEQYF.

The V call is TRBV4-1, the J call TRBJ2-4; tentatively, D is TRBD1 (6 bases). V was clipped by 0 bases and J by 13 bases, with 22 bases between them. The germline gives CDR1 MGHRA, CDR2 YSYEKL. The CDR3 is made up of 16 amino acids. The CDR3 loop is CASSQERGRKDSFQYF. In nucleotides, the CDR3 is TGCGCCAGCAGCCAAGAACGGGGCCGGAAGGACAGCTTCCAGTACTTC.

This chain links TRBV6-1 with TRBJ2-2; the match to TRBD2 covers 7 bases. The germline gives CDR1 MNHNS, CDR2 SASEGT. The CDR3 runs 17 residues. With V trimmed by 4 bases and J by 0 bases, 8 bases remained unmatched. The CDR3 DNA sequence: TGTGCCAGCAGTGTTCAGGGCGGGGGAGCGAACACCGGGGAGCTGTTTTTT. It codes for CASSVQGGGANTGELFF.

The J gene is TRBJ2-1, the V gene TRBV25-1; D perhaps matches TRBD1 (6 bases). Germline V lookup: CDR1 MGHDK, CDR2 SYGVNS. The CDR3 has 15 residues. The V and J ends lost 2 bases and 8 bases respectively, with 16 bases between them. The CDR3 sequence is CASSEPLTGYHEQFF. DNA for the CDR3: TGTGCCAGCAGTGAACCTCTGACAGGATACCATGAGCAGTTCTTC.

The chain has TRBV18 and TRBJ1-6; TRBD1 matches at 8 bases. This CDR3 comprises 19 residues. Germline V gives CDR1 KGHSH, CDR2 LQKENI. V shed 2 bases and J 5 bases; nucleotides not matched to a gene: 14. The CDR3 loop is CASSPIRPGAGGHNSPLHF. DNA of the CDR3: TGTGCCAGCTCACCAATCAGGCCCGGGGCAGGGGGCCATAATTCACCCCTCCACTTT.

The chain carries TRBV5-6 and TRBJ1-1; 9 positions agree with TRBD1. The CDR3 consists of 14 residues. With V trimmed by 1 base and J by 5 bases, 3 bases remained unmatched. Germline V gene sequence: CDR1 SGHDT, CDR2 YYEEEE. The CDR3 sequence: CASSLPGQGTEAFF. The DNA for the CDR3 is TGTGCCAGCAGCTTGCCGGGACAGGGAACTGAAGCTTTCTTT.

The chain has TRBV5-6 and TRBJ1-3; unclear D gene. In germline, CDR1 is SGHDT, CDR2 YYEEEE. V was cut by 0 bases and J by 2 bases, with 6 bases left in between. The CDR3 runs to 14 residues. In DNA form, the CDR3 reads TGTGCCAGCAGCTTGGGGGAGGCTGGAAACACCATATATTTT. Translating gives CASSLGEAGNTIYF.

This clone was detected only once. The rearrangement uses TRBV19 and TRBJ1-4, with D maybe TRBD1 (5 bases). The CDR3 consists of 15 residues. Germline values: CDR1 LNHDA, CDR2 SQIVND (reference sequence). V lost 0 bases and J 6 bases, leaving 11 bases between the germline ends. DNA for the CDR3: TGTGCCAGTAGTATAGATCATGCAGGGTATGAAAAACTGTTTTTT. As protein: CASSIDHAGYEKLFF.

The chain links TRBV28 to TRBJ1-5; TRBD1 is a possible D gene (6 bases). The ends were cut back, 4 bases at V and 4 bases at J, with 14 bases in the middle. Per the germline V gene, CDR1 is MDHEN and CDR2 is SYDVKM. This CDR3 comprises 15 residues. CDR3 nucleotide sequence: TGTGCCAGCAGTTACGGGACACAAACAAATCAGCCCCAGCATTTT. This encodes CASSYGTQTNQPQHF.

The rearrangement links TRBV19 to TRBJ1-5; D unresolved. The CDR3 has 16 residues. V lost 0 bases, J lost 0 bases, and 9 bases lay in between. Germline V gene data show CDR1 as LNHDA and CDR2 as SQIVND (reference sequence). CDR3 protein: CASSIDQQFSNQPQHF. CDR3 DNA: TGTGCCAGTAGTATAGATCAACAGTTTAGCAATCAGCCCCAGCATTTT.

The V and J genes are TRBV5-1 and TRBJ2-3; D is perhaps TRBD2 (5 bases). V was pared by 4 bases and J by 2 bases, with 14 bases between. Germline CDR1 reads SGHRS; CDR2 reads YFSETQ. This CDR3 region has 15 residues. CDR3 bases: TGCGCCAGCAGCCTGATAGCGTCCCACACAGATACGCAGTATTTT. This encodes CASSLIASHTDTQYF.

The CDR3 region has the DNA TGCAGCGTGGCTCAAAACTACGAGCAGTACTTC. Protein: CSVAQNYEQYF. The gene calls are TRBV29-1 and TRBJ2-7; D is uncertain. Deletions cut 6 bases from V and 3 bases from J, with 9 bases between. Germline V lookup: CDR1 SQVTM, CDR2 ANQGSEA. This CDR3 has 11 residues.

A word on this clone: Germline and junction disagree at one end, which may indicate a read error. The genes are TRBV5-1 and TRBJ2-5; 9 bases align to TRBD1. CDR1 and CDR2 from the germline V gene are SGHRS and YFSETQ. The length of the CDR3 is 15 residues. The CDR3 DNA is TGCTCCAGCAGCTATTTTACAGGGGGCTCGGAGACCCAGTACTTC. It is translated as CSSSYFTGGSETQYF. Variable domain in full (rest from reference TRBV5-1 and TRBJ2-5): KAGVTQTPRYLIKTRGQQVTLSCSPISGHRSVSWYQQTPGQGLQFLFEYFSETQRNKGNFPGRFSGRQFSNSRSEMNVSTLELGDSALYLCSSSYFTGGSETQYFGPGTRLLVL.

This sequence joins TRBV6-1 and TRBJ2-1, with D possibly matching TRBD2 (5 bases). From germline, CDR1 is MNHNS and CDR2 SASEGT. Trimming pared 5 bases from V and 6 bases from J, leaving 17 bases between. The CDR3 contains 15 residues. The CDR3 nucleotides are TGTGCCAGCAGTCTAGAATTACTAGACCTCAATGAGCAGTTCTTC. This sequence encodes CASSLELLDLNEQFF.

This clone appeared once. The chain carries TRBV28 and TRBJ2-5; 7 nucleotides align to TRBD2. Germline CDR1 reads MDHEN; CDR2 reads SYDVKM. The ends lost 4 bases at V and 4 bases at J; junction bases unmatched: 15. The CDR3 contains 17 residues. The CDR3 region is CASSSLLEGGRGETQYF. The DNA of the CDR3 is TGTGCCAGCAGTTCACTACTCGAGGGCGGGAGAGGAGAGACCCAGTACTTC.

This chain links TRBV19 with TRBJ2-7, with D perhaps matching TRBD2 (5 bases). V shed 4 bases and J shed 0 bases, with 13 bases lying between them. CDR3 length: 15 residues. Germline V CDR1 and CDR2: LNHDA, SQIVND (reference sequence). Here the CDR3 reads CASSSGLLYSYEQYF. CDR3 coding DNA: TGTGCCAGTAGTAGCGGACTTCTCTACTCCTACGAGCAGTACTTC. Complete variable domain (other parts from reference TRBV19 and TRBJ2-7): DGGITQSPKYLFRKEGQNVTLSCEQNLNHDAMYWYRQDPGQGLRLIYYSQIVNDFQKGDIAEGYSVSREKKESFPLTVTSAQKNPTAFYLCASSSGLLYSYEQYFGPGTRLTVT.

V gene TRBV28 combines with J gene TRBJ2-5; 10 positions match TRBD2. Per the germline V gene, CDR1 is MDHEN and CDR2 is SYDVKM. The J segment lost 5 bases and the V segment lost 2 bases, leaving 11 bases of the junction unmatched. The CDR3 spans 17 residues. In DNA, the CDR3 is TGTGCCAGCAGTTTACTCTTGGCTAGCGGGAGTGGGGAGACCCAGTACTTC. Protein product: CASSLLLASGSGETQYF.

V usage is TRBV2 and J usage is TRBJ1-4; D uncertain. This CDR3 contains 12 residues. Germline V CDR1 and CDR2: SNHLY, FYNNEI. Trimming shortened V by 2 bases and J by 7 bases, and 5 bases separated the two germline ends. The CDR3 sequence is CASSESGEKLFF. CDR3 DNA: TGTGCCAGCAGTGAAAGCGGTGAAAAACTGTTTTTT.

This CDR3 reads CASQTSGGYEQYF. In DNA, the CDR3 is TGTGCCAGCCAGACTAGCGGGGGCTACGAGCAGTACTTC. This sequence joins TRBV2 and TRBJ2-7; TRBD2 aligns across 12 bases. CDR1 and CDR2 from the germline V gene are SNHLY and FYNNEI. Losses at the gene ends were 8 bases for V and 3 bases for J; bases not matched to a gene: 2. The CDR3 has 13 residues.

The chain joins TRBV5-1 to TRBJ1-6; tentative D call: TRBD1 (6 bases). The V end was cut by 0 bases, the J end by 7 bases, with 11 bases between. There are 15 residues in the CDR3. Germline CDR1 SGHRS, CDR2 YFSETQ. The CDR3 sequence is CASSLGQGKNSPLHF. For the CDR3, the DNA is TGCGCCAGCAGCTTGGGGCAGGGGAAAAATTCACCCCTCCACTTT.

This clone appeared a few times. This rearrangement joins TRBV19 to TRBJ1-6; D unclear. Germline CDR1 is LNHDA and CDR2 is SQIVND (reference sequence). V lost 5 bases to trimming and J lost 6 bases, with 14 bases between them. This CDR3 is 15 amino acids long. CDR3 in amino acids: CASSAGRVPNSPLHF. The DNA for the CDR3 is TGTGCCAGTAGTGCCGGGAGGGTTCCTAATTCACCCCTCCACTTT. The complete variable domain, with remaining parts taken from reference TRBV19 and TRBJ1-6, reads DGGITQSPKYLFRKEGQNVTLSCEQNLNHDAMYWYRQDPGQGLRLIYYSQIVNDFQKGDIAEGYSVSREKKESFPLTVTSAQKNPTAFYLCASSAGRVPNSPLHFGNGTRLTVT.